This T cell receptor beta chain was obtained from a study of CD8 T cells in Susac syndrome (dated by TCRdb to between 2017 and 2020). Background for the entire study: Repertoire sequencing was used to test whether CD8+ T cell activation and differentiation in Susac syndrome was antigen driven. CD8+ T cell repertoire clonality was compared between some 12 healthy donors, around 14 Susac syndrome patients and 15 multiple sclerosis patients.

With respect to this clonotype: Its antigen is currently not known. Base qualities were left out, and no much larger clone turns up one base away.

Peripheral blood CD8+ and CD4+ T cells from healthy donors, Susac syndrome patients and multiple sclerosis patients were profiled by high-throughput TCR beta sequencing. Multiple sclerosis controls were treatment-naive patients with stable or active relapsing-remitting disease fulfilling revised McDonald criteria. Bulk CD8+ and CD4+ T cells were purified by magnetic negative isolation, while CD8+ TEMRA cells were enriched using FACS. Blood was drawn into EDTA tubes, processed within 24 hours, and PBMCs were isolated by density gradient centrifugation. PBMCs intended for TCR sequencing were frozen in liquid nitrogen and were later thawed in a 37 degrees C water bath. The sorted or isolated CD4+, CD8+ and CD8+ TEMRA cells reached a purity of at least 90%. RNA was extracted with the RNeasy kit and about 0.5 to 1 ug was reverse transcribed using random hexamers. The immunoSEQ multiplex PCR assay, which covers 54 Vbeta and 13 Jbeta segments, was used to amplify TCR beta CDR3 regions. PCR amplification bias was corrected by using a synthetic template baseline for primer optimization and computational correction. For the original study's pipeline: Reads were assigned to V, D and J genes according to IMGT and analyzed in immunoSEQ Analyzer, with only productive sequences retained. Clonality was computed as one minus Shannon entropy normalized by log2 of the number of productive unique sequences. Public and private clones were assessed among the 100 most prevalent clones of each patient and control. Susac-specific clones were defined as absent from healthy and MS cohorts, 1052 published viral clones and other ImmuneACCESS disease sequences. TCRdb reprocessing: public reads trimmed at Q25 with fastp, clones called with MiXCR, in-frame beta chains kept. Rows with a matching CDR3 protein are joined into one entry that keeps the most common DNA and genes. The V and J calls and clone size come from TCRdb's table, not from the authors' own analysis. For this sample the table gives approximately 120,000 distinct CDR3 sequences, of which under 95% were detected only once. 0.24% of the sample is in the top ten clones.

Overall results and qualifications from the work: The number of individuals in the TCR sequencing and HLA analysis was acknowledged as relatively small.

Including cysteine and phenylalanine, the CDR3 has 13 amino acids. The retained sequence is limited to the CDR3, 39 bases, with the frame set at the first base. Via the germline V gene, CDR1 is MGHRA and CDR2 YSYEKL. The trim is 1 base for V and 4 bases for J, with a gap of 5 bases between the germline ends. Rearrangement joined TRBV4-1 to TRBJ2-1, with no confidently assigned D gene. Sequencing was carried out using CD8+ T cells from PBMCs. The source of this sequence is a human donor with multiple sclerosis. The DNA reads TGCGCCAGCAGCCAAGGTACATACAATGAGCAGTTCTTC. This sequence encodes CASSQGTYNEQFF.